Following are 30 T cell receptor beta chains from one sample sequenced in a study of blood T cell repertoires in COVID-19. Repertoires were generated with immunoSEQ multiplex PCR, while TCRdb's copy carries only in-frame clones and drops some. The sample lists roughly 91,000 clones; roughly four fifths were seen once. The source material was peripheral blood. Source of these receptors: a woman of 80 years or more with acute or convalescent COVID-19.

This clone has just one count. The chain has TRBV28 and TRBJ1-1; D possibly corresponds to TRBD1 (5 bases). CDR1 is MDHEN, CDR2 SYDVKM, per germline. V was cut by 6 bases and J by 1 base, with 21 bases left in between. The CDR3 spans 17 residues. CDR3 in DNA: TGTGCCAGCAGCGGGGGTGTCGCACTCGCCCGGAACACTGAAGCTTTCTTT. Amino acid sequence: CASSGGVALARNTEAFF. Full variable domain (outside the CDR3, taken from reference TRBV28 and TRBJ1-1): DVKVTQSSRYLVKRTGEKVFLECVQDMDHENMFWYRQDPGLGLRLIYFSYDVKMKEKGDIPEGYSVSREKKERFSLILESASTNQTSMYLCASSGGVALARNTEAFFGQGTRLTVV.

This chain links TRBV7-9 with TRBJ2-2; D is unclear. Trimming removed 6 bases from V and 3 bases from J, with 11 bases in between. The germline CDR1 and CDR2 sequences are SEHNR and FQNEAQ (reference sequence). The CDR3 contains 14 residues. In DNA, the CDR3 is TGTGCCAGCAGTACCGACACTTACACCGGGGAGCTGTTTTTT. Its translation is CASSTDTYTGELFF.

The genes are TRBV19 and TRBJ2-1, with TRBD1 matching over 10 bases. V dropped 8 bases and J dropped 5; count of bases not matched to a gene: 6. The CDR3 sequence is 14 residues long. The germline V gene has CDR1 LNHDA and CDR2 SQIVND (reference sequence). CDR3 sequence reads: CASGRDRGHNEQFF. CDR3 nucleotides: TGTGCCAGTGGGCGGGACAGGGGCCACAATGAGCAGTTCTTC.

The chain couples TRBV5-1 to TRBJ1-1; D possibly corresponds to TRBD1 (5 bases). The germline V gene encodes CDR1 SGHRS and CDR2 YFSETQ. The CDR3 runs to 14 residues. V dropped 2 bases and J dropped 5 bases, with 13 bases sitting between them. Written as DNA, the CDR3 is TGCGCCAGCAGCTTCAGACTGGGGGGAACTGAAGCTTTCTTT. Translation: CASSFRLGGTEAFF.

The rearrangement links TRBV7-2 to TRBJ2-3, with unresolved D. V was shortened by 2 bases and J by 4 bases, with 7 bases between the two germline ends. Germline CDR1 and CDR2: SGHTA and FQGNSA. The CDR3 extends over 13 amino acids. The CDR3 DNA is TGTGCCAGCAGCTTATTCTCAGCAGATACGCAGTATTTT. It is translated as CASSLFSADTQYF.

The chain employs TRBV27 and TRBJ1-2; D gene ambiguous. The CDR3 covers 14 residues. Germline values: CDR1 MNHEY, CDR2 SMNVEV (reference sequence). Trimming stripped 7 bases from V and 9 bases from J, with 21 bases between. CDR3 nucleotides: TGTGCCAGCACTTATCAGGCGGGGTCCCCACGCTACACCTTC. This sequence encodes CASTYQAGSPRYTF.

The chain combines TRBV18 with TRBJ2-2; tentatively, D is TRBD1 (6 bases). Trimming removed 3 bases from V and 5 bases from J, with 13 bases in between. Germline CDR1 KGHSH, CDR2 LQKENI. The CDR3 is 15 amino acids. CDR3 loop: CASSPGTTLTGELFF. In nucleotides, the CDR3 is TGTGCCAGCTCACCCGGGACAACGCTTACCGGGGAGCTGTTTTTT. The full variable domain, rest sourced from reference TRBV18 and TRBJ2-2, is NAGVMQNPRHLVRRRGQEARLRCSPMKGHSHVYWYRQLPEEGLKFMVYLQKENIIDESGMPKERFSAEFPKEGPSILRIQQVVRGDSAAYFCASSPGTTLTGELFFGEGSRLTVL.

This chain uses TRBV9 with TRBJ1-2, with unresolved D. The CDR3 totals 15 residues. V lost 6 bases, J lost 0 bases, and 15 bases lay in between. CDR1 is SGDLS, CDR2 YYNGEE, per germline. The CDR3 sequence: CASTSGRAANYGYTF. DNA of the CDR3: TGTGCCAGCACCTCCGGGAGGGCAGCTAACTATGGCTACACCTTC.

The chain has TRBV12-3 or TRBV12-4 and TRBJ2-7; 7 nucleotides line up with TRBD1. CDR3 size: 13 residues. After removal of 5 bases from V and 6 bases from J, the junction contained 7 bases not matched to a gene. CDR3 sequence (DNA): TGTGCCAGCAGTGGCCGGACAGGACGCGAGCAGTACTTC. This sequence encodes CASSGRTGREQYF.

This clone has only one observation. The chain carries TRBV5-1 and TRBJ2-7, with 7 positions matching TRBD1. The CDR3 consists of 13 residues. J was trimmed by 3 bases and V by 6 bases; bases with no gene match: 6. Germline V gene data show CDR1 as SGHRS and CDR2 as YFSETQ. The CDR3 here is CASTPGQNYEQYF. In nucleotides, the CDR3 is TGCGCCAGCACCCCGGGACAGAACTACGAGCAGTACTTC.

This clone was observed a single time. The J gene is TRBJ1-4, the V gene TRBV15; perhaps TRBD1 as D (5 bases). CDR1 is LNHNV, CDR2 YYDKDF, per germline (reference sequence). The CDR3 runs 14 residues. With 2 bases removed from V and 8 bases from J, the gap between germline ends came to 12 bases. This CDR3 is CATSRQGTSEKLFF. The CDR3 DNA reads as TGTGCCACCAGCAGACAGGGTACAAGCGAAAAACTGTTTTTT.

The gene calls are TRBV5-1 and TRBJ2-1; TRBD2 agrees at 12 bases. The CDR3 spans 15 residues. Germline loops: CDR1 SGHRS, CDR2 YFSETQ. With 1 base clipped from V and 7 bases from J, the junction kept 3 bases outside the gene matches. CDR3 sequence reads: CASSLWTSGTNEQFF. CDR3 coding DNA: TGCGCCAGCAGCTTGTGGACTAGCGGGACGAATGAGCAGTTCTTC.

The chain joins TRBV2 to TRBJ2-5; 11 bases line up with TRBD2. Germline CDR1 is SNHLY and CDR2 is FYNNEI. The CDR3 covers 15 residues. Germline trimming cut 8 bases from V and 5 bases from J; bases unmatched to any gene: 10. CDR3 nucleotide sequence: TGTGCCAGCCGCGTAGCGGGAGGGCCTGGGGAGACCCAGTACTTC. Amino acids: CASRVAGGPGETQYF.

V and J are TRBV7-9 and TRBJ2-3; 9 nucleotides agree with TRBD1. With V trimmed by 2 bases and J by 6 bases, 6 bases remained unmatched. Germline-derived CDR1 and CDR2 are SEHNR and FQNEAQ (reference sequence). CDR3 length: 15 residues. DNA for the CDR3: TGTGCCAGCAGCTTACTTGGGACAGGGTTGGATACGCAGTATTTT. Protein: CASSLLGTGLDTQYF.

This rearrangement joins TRBV5-6 to TRBJ1-1; D might be TRBD1 (6 bases). V was pared by 6 bases and J by 2 bases, with 20 bases between. The CDR3 consists of 16 residues. The V gene's germline CDR1 is SGHDT and CDR2 YYEEEE. The CDR3 bases are TGTGCCAGCATAACTACTACAGGGACCTTCAACACTGAAGCTTTCTTT. As protein: CASITTTGTFNTEAFF.

The chain carries TRBV15 and TRBJ1-2; D is possibly TRBD1 (6 bases). This CDR3 region has 15 residues. The V end lost 6 bases, the J end lost 4 bases, and 18 bases lay between the germline ends. Germline loops: CDR1 LNHNV, CDR2 YYDKDF (reference sequence). DNA for the CDR3: TGTGCCACCAGTACAAGTCAGGGGATGGGCTATGGCTACACCTTC. It codes for CATSTSQGMGYGYTF.

V usage is TRBV5-1 and J usage is TRBJ2-5; 9 positions agree with TRBD1. This CDR3 spans 15 amino acids. Per germline, CDR1 SGHRS and CDR2 YFSETQ. J gave up 5 bases and V 0 bases, and 5 bases lay outside the gene matches. CDR3 nucleotide sequence: TGCGCCAGCAGCTTGGGGGACAGGGTGTGGGAGACCCAGTACTTC. Translated: CASSLGDRVWETQYF.

This chain connects TRBV5-4 to TRBJ1-2; 7 nucleotides match TRBD1. V lost 2 bases to trimming and J lost 4 bases; unmatched junction nucleotides: 8. Germline CDR1 and CDR2: SGHNT and YYREEE (reference sequence). The CDR3 length is 15 residues. The CDR3 region is CASSFSGTVSYGYTF. CDR3 sequence (DNA): TGTGCCAGCAGCTTCTCCGGGACAGTTTCCTATGGCTACACCTTC.

This clone was detected only once. The chain recombines TRBV19 with TRBJ2-1; maybe TRBD2 (5 bases). The CDR3 extends over 17 amino acids. Germline CDR1 and CDR2: LNHDA and SQIVND (reference sequence). V was shortened by 9 bases and J by 2 bases, with 23 bases between the two germline ends. The CDR3 DNA is TGTGCCAGCTCCCAGGTTGGTCCCGGAGGAACCTACAATGAGCAGTTCTTC. Encoded protein: CASSQVGPGGTYNEQFF.

The genes are TRBV6-5 and TRBJ1-2; D might be TRBD1 (5 bases). Germline V gene lookup returns CDR1 MNHEY and CDR2 SVGAGI. The length of the CDR3 is 14 residues. V gave up 2 bases and J gave up 8 bases, with 15 bases separating them. The CDR3 sequence: CASSYGAGLGGYTF. The CDR3 nucleotides read TGTGCCAGCAGTTACGGGGCGGGGTTGGGCGGCTACACCTTC.

The chain recombines TRBV7-7 with TRBJ2-5; D might be TRBD1 (6 bases). CDR3 length equals 11 residues. The germline V and J ends were trimmed by 5 bases and 5 bases, with 6 bases remaining between them. Germline V gene data show CDR1 as SSHAT and CDR2 as FNYEAQ (reference sequence). The CDR3 DNA sequence: TGTGCCAGCAGCCAGGGGGAGACCCAGTACTTC. It codes for CASSQGETQYF. Variable domain in full (rest from reference TRBV7-7 and TRBJ2-5): GAGVSQSPRYKVTKRGQDVTLRCDPISSHATLYWYQQALGQGPEFLTYFNYEAQPDKSGLPSDRFSAERPEGSISTLTIQRTEQRDSAMYRCASSQGETQYFGPGTRLLVL.

This chain joins TRBV6-1 and TRBJ2-1; D remains ambiguous. CDR1 is MNHNS and CDR2 is SASEGT in the germline V gene. The CDR3 is 14 amino acids. Deletions cut 3 bases from V and 0 bases from J, with 6 bases between. CDR3 residues: CASSDSSSYNEQFF. In DNA, the CDR3 is TGTGCCAGCAGTGATTCGAGCTCCTACAATGAGCAGTTCTTC.

J is TRBJ2-5 and V is TRBV7-2; 7 bases match TRBD2. The germline V gene has CDR1 SGHTA and CDR2 FQGNSA. With V trimmed by 1 base and J by 4 bases, 3 bases remained unmatched. The CDR3 has 14 amino acids. The CDR3 DNA reads as TGTGCCAGCAGCTTAGTGGCGGGAGCAGAGACCCAGTACTTC. As protein: CASSLVAGAETQYF.

The genes are TRBV2 and TRBJ1-4, with D tentatively TRBD1 (6 bases). The CDR3 runs 13 residues. V lost 7 bases, J lost 6 bases, and 12 bases lay in between. Germline CDR1 is SNHLY and CDR2 is FYNNEI. The chain's CDR3 is CASKVRTDEKLFF. CDR3 nucleotide sequence: TGTGCCAGCAAAGTAAGGACAGATGAAAAACTGTTTTTT.

The V and J genes are TRBV19 and TRBJ1-6, with TRBD1 identical over 7 bases. This CDR3 region has 15 residues. Germline V gives CDR1 LNHDA, CDR2 SQIVND (reference sequence). The junction had 5 bases not matched to a gene; V was cut back by 2 bases and J by 7 bases. In DNA, the CDR3 is TGTGCCAGTAGTATAAGGGACAGTCGAAATTCACCCCTCCACTTT. Translating gives CASSIRDSRNSPLHF.

This clone was seen only once. This rearrangement joins TRBV6-5 to TRBJ1-2; 8 bases line up with TRBD1. With 2 bases clipped from V and 4 bases from J, the junction kept 9 bases outside the gene matches. The CDR3 consists of 16 residues. CDR1 is MNHEY and CDR2 is SVGAGI in the germline V gene. The CDR3: CASSYLTPGGGYGYTF. DNA for the CDR3: TGTGCCAGCAGTTACCTTACCCCAGGGGGCGGCTATGGCTACACCTTC.

This clone was found a few times. The rearrangement joins TRBV27 to TRBJ2-3; D might be TRBD2 (6 bases). Trimming removed 8 bases at V and 0 bases at J, with 27 bases between. The CDR3 runs 19 residues. Germline V CDR1 and CDR2: MNHEY, SMNVEV (reference sequence). The CDR3 coding sequence is TGTGCCAGCCCTAACGTGGAGGCCACGCGGGGACTTAGCACAGATACGCAGTATTTT. Translating it yields CASPNVEATRGLSTDTQYF.

The chain combines TRBV18 with TRBJ2-3, with D possibly TRBD1 on 8 matching bases. Germline CDR1 and CDR2: KGHSH and LQKENI. This CDR3 contains 20 residues. V was clipped by 1 base and J by 1 base, with 24 bases between them. CDR3 sequence reads: CASSPRGQGSASGRTDTQYF. The CDR3 coding sequence is TGTGCCAGCTCACCACGAGGACAGGGCTCGGCTAGCGGCCGCACAGATACGCAGTATTTT.

This sequence joins TRBV15 and TRBJ1-4; tentative D call: TRBD1 (5 bases). This CDR3 is 13 amino acids long. V shed 10 bases and J shed 3 bases, with 12 bases lying between them. Germline loops: CDR1 LNHNV, CDR2 YYDKDF (reference sequence). The DNA for the CDR3 is TGTGCCAGCCGGGGGTTTTCTAATGAAAAACTGTTTTTT. Translating gives CASRGFSNEKLFF.

The rearrangement links TRBV5-1 to TRBJ2-3, with unresolved D. The germline gives CDR1 SGHRS, CDR2 YFSETQ. The ends were cut back, 7 bases at V and 2 bases at J, with 14 bases in the middle. The CDR3 totals 14 residues. The CDR3 loop reads CASGPERHTDTQYF. CDR3 DNA: TGCGCCAGCGGTCCGGAGAGGCACACAGATACGCAGTATTTT.